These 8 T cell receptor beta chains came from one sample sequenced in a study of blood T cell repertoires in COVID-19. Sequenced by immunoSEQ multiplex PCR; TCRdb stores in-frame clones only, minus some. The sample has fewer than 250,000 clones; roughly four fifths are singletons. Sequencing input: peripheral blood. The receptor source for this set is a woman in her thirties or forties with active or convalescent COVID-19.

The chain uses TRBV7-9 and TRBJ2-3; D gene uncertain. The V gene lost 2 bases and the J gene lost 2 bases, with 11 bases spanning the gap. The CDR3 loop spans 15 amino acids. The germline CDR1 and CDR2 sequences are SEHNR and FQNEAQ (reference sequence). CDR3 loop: CASSLPRLHTDTQYF. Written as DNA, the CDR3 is TGTGCCAGCAGCTTACCCCGATTACACACAGATACGCAGTATTTT.

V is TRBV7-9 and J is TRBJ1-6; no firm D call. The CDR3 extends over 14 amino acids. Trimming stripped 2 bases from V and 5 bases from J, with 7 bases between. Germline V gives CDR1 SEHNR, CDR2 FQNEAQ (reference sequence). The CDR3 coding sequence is TGTGCCAGCAGCTTACGTGACAATAATTCACCCCTCCACTTT. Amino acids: CASSLRDNNSPLHF.

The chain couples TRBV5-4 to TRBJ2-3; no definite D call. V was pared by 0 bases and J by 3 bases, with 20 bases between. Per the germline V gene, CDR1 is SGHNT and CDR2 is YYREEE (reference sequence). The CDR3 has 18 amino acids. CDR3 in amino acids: CASSLERQTPVGTDTQYF. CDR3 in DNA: TGTGCCAGCAGCTTGGAAAGGCAGACTCCGGTCGGAACAGATACGCAGTATTTT.

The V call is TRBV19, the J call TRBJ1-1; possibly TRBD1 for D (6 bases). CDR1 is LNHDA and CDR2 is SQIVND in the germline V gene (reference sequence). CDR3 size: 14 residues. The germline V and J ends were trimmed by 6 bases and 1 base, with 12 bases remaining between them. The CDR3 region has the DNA TGTGCCAGTAGGGAGCGGGGGCCGAACACTGAAGCTTTCTTT. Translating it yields CASRERGPNTEAFF. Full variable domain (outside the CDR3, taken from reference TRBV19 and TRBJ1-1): DGGITQSPKYLFRKEGQNVTLSCEQNLNHDAMYWYRQDPGQGLRLIYYSQIVNDFQKGDIAEGYSVSREKKESFPLTVTSAQKNPTAFYLCASRERGPNTEAFFGQGTRLTVV.

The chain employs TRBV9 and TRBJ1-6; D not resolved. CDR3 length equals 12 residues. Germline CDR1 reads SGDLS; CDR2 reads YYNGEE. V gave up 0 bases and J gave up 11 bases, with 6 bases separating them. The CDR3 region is CASSVGGTPLHF. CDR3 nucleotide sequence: TGTGCCAGCAGCGTAGGTGGCACACCCCTCCACTTT.

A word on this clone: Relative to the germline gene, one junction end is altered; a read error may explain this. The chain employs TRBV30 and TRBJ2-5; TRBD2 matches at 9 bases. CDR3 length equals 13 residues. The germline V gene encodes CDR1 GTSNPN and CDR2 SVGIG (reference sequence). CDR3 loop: CAWSLGLASPRNF. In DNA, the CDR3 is TGTGCCTGGAGTTTGGGACTAGCTTCCCCTCGGAACTTC.

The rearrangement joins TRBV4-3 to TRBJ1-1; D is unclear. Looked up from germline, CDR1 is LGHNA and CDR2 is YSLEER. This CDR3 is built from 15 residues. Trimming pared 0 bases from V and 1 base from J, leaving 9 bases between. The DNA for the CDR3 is TGCGCCAGCAGCCAAGATTTTGGCCCGAACACTGAAGCTTTCTTT. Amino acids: CASSQDFGPNTEAFF.

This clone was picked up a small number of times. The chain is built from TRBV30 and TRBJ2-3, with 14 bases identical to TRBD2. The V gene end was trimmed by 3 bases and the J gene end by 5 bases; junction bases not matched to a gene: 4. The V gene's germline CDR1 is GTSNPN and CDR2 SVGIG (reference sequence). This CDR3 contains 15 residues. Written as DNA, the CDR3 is TGTGCCTGGAGGGGACTAGCGGGGGCAAAAGATACGCAGTATTTT. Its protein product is CAWRGLAGAKDTQYF.